The clone carrying this T cell receptor (beta chain) was counted a single time. Its antigen is as yet unknown. The CDR3 contains 14 residues. Germline assignment: CDR1 MNHGY and CDR2 SAAAGT. V lost 4 bases and J lost 7, with 17 bases in between. These data belong to a study of identical twins. Study-wide findings and caveats: The study found that models underestimated out-of-frame TCR alpha sharing in monozygotic twins.

The cDNA had a unique molecular identifier and a template-switch universal primer site. One entry per CDR3 protein results from TCRdb running MiXCR on the 5' RACE reads. There are approximately 670,000 distinct CDR3 sequences in the sample; around 5.7% occur only once, and about 2% lies in the top ten. The chain uses TRBV6-8 and TRBJ2-7; TRBD2 might be the D (5 bases). The sequenced sample was naive T cells sorted from blood. This TCR derives from a man between 18 and 35 years old in good health. CDR3 nucleotides: TGTGCCAGCAGTTTCCTAGCAGCCCCTTGGGAGCAGTACTTC. This sequence encodes CASSFLAAPWEQYF.